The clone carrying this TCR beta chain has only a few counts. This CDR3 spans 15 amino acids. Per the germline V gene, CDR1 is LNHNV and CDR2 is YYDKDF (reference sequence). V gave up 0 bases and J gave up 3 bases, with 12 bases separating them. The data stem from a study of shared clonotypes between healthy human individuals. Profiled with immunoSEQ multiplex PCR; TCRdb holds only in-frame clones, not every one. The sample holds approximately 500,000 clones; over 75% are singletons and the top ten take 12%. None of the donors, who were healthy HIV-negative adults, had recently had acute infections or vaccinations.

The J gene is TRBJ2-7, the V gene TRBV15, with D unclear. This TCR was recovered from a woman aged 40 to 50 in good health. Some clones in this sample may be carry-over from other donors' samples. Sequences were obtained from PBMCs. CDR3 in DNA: TGTGCCACCAGCAGAGATCCGGCCCCCCTCTACGAGCAGTACTTC. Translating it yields CATSRDPAPLYEQYF.